This T cell receptor beta chain was observed in a study of T-cell reconstitution after alpha-beta-depleted transplantation in children. TCRbeta library preparation incorporated unique molecular identifiers. Using its own MiXCR run on the PCR reads, TCRdb lists one record per CDR3 protein. The profile covers 200,000 to 250,000 distinct CDR3 sequences, with 8% to 9.5% appearing a single time and around 6.2% taken by the ten largest. Trimming left V 4 bases short and J 9 bases short, with 19 bases between. Germline values: CDR1 MNHEY, CDR2 SVGAGI. The CDR3 runs to 16 residues. Only a few counts were recorded for this clonotype.

The chain employs TRBV6-5 and TRBJ1-6; the D gene is possibly TRBD1 (5 bases). This sequence was found in a human donor who donated a stem cell graft to a child with acute lymphoblastic leukemia. The sample in question was PBMCs from the stem cell graft donor, obtained from the stem cell graft. The chain's CDR3 is CASSSNLGGIGSPLHF. The CDR3 DNA reads as TGTGCCAGCAGTTCCAACCTCGGGGGGATTGGTTCACCCCTCCACTTT.